The 23 T cell receptor beta chains below were found in one sample sequenced in a study of CD8 T cells in Susac syndrome. About 0.45 to 1 ug RNA was reverse transcribed with random hexamers. MiXCR, run by TCRdb on the immunoSEQ multiplex PCR reads, gives a single entry per CDR3 protein. The sample records about 83,000 distinct CDR3 sequences, approximately 95% being singletons. Specimen: CD8+ T cells from PBMCs. These receptors all stem from a human donor with Susac syndrome.

The CDR3 protein is CASSFGSGGGGYTF. CDR3 DNA sequence: TGTGCCAGCAGTTTCGGAAGCGGAGGGGGTGGCTACACCTTC. V gene TRBV27 combines with J gene TRBJ1-2; D perhaps matches TRBD1 (6 bases). The V gene's germline CDR1 is MNHEY and CDR2 SMNVEV (reference sequence). This CDR3 is 14 amino acids long. The V end lost 3 bases, the J end lost 7 bases, and 15 bases lay between the germline ends.

The J gene is TRBJ1-5, the V gene TRBV4-3, with D unclear. Trimming cost V 2 bases and J 1 base, with 9 bases left between them. The CDR3 is 15 residues long. Germline loops: CDR1 LGHNA, CDR2 YSLEER. The CDR3 protein is CASSQNLGSNQPQHF. CDR3 bases: TGCGCCAGCAGCCAAAACCTCGGGAGCAATCAGCCCCAGCATTTT.

The rearrangement links TRBV27 to TRBJ2-1; 9 nucleotides align to TRBD2. Germline assignment: CDR1 MNHEY and CDR2 SMNVEV (reference sequence). The CDR3 is made up of 15 amino acids. V dropped 6 bases and J dropped 3; count of bases not matched to a gene: 6. In DNA, the CDR3 is TGTGCCAGCAGCCTAGCGGGGTTTCTCTACAATGAGCAGTTCTTC. As protein: CASSLAGFLYNEQFF.

This clonotype appeared once. The chain employs TRBV20-1 and TRBJ1-1; 10 nucleotides align to TRBD1. J gave up 5 bases and V 6 bases, and 6 bases lay outside the gene matches. The CDR3 has 13 amino acids. Germline V gene data show CDR1 as DFQATT and CDR2 as SNEGSKA (reference sequence). As DNA, the CDR3 is TGCAGTGCCGGGACAGGGGAGGAGACTGAAGCTTTCTTT. This encodes CSAGTGEETEAFF.

This sequence joins TRBV12-3 or TRBV12-4 and TRBJ1-5; 7 bases fit TRBD1. Trimming at V came to 5 bases and at J to 0 bases, leaving 7 bases not matched to a gene. The CDR3 has 16 amino acids. The CDR3 DNA follows: TGTGCCAGCAGTACTGGGACAGTAAATAGCAATCAGCCCCAGCATTTT. This gives the protein CASSTGTVNSNQPQHF.

The chain combines TRBV9 with TRBJ2-1, with 9 bases that match TRBD2. Trimming cost V 3 bases and J 4 bases; bases outside gene matches: 11. CDR3 size: 17 residues. Germline CDR1 and CDR2: SGDLS and YYNGEE. CDR3 in amino acids: CASSENPETSGYNEQFF. CDR3 DNA sequence: TGTGCCAGCAGCGAGAACCCGGAGACTAGCGGTTACAATGAGCAGTTCTTC.

The chain has TRBV5-6 and TRBJ2-1; TRBD1 agrees at 8 bases. Trimming took 3 bases from V and 8 from J; bases not matched to a gene: 4. Germline V CDR1 and CDR2: SGHDT, YYEEEE. This CDR3 is built from 13 residues. DNA of the CDR3: TGTGCCAGCAGCTCGGGGACAGGTGATGAGCAGTTCTTC. Residues: CASSSGTGDEQFF. Full variable domain (outside the CDR3, taken from reference TRBV5-6 and TRBJ2-1): DAGVTQSPTHLIKTRGQQVTLRCSPKSGHDTVSWYQQALGQGPQFIFQYYEEEERQRGNFPDRFSGHQFPNYSSELNVNALLLGDSALYLCASSSGTGDEQFFGPGTRLTVL.

The J gene is TRBJ2-1, the V gene TRBV27; 7 positions match TRBD2. Germline CDR1 is MNHEY and CDR2 is SMNVEV (reference sequence). The CDR3 is 15 amino acids. J was trimmed by 6 bases and V by 5 bases; bases with no gene match: 10. In DNA, the CDR3 is TGTGCCAGCAGTCCCCCGGCAGCGGGGCCCAATGAGCAGTTCTTC. Its protein is CASSPPAAGPNEQFF.

This chain joins TRBV4-1 and TRBJ2-1; D remains unclear. The germline V and J ends were trimmed by 3 bases and 7 bases, with 13 bases remaining between them. There are 14 residues in the CDR3. Germline loops: CDR1 MGHRA, CDR2 YSYEKL. CDR3: CASSHSQGDNEQFF. The CDR3 nucleotides are TGCGCCAGCAGCCACTCCCAAGGCGATAATGAGCAGTTCTTC.

The genes are TRBV10-3 and TRBJ1-2; no clear D gene. With 2 bases removed from V and 2 bases from J, the gap between germline ends came to 6 bases. Per the germline V gene, CDR1 is ENHRY and CDR2 is SYGVKD. The CDR3 is made up of 13 amino acids. The CDR3 loop is CAISERENYGYTF. Here the CDR3 DNA reads TGTGCCATCAGTGAGCGGGAGAACTATGGCTACACCTTC.

The V and J genes are TRBV5-1 and TRBJ2-2, with a weak D call TRBD2 (6 bases). Germline loops: CDR1 SGHRS, CDR2 YFSETQ. Trimming took 9 bases from V and 9 from J, leaving 24 bases between them. The CDR3 extends over 15 amino acids. As DNA, the CDR3 is TGCGCCACTTATTCCGGGACTCCCGGAGGCCGGGAGCTGTTTTTT. As protein: CATYSGTPGGRELFF.

This clonotype came up once. The chain joins TRBV29-1 to TRBJ2-7, with 7 bases that match TRBD2. This CDR3 is built from 13 residues. Germline-derived CDR1 and CDR2 are SQVTM and ANQGSEA. V gave up 5 bases and J gave up 0 bases; unmatched junction bases: 4. In DNA form, the CDR3 reads TGCAGCGTTCGGGGGGAGTCCTCCTACGAGCAGTACTTC. Encoded protein: CSVRGESSYEQYF.

The V gene is TRBV7-9, the J gene TRBJ2-1; 7 bases are a match to TRBD2. CDR1 SEHNR and CDR2 FQNEAQ come from the germline V gene (reference sequence). CDR3 length: 16 residues. J gave up 0 bases and V 5 bases, and 7 bases lay outside the gene matches. The CDR3, as DNA: TGTGCCAGCAGCCCAGCTAGCGGCAGCTCCTACAATGAGCAGTTCTTC. Its translation: CASSPASGSSYNEQFF. Supplemented by reference TRBV7-9 and TRBJ2-1, the full variable domain reads DTGVSQNPRHKITKRGQNVTFRCDPISEHNRLYWYRQTLGQGPEFLTYFQNEAQLEKSRLLSDRFSAERPKGSFSTLEIQRTEQGDSAMYLCASSPASGSSYNEQFFGPGTRLTVL.

The V gene is TRBV18, the J gene TRBJ2-3; no clear D. The CDR3 loop spans 15 amino acids. Germline values: CDR1 KGHSH, CDR2 LQKENI. The V gene lost 6 bases and the J gene lost 0 bases, with 13 bases spanning the gap. In nucleotides, the CDR3 is TGTGCCAGCTCCCTCGACGTTTCTAGCACAGATACGCAGTATTTT. This translates into CASSLDVSSTDTQYF.

This rearrangement joins TRBV6-5 to TRBJ1-2; D call uncertain. The CDR3 spans 15 residues. Germline CDR1 and CDR2: MNHEY and SVGAGI. Deletions cut 3 bases from V and 0 bases from J, with 11 bases between. The CDR3 nucleotides are TGTGCCAGCAGTTATAAATCAACTCCTAACTATGGCTACACCTTC. It translates to CASSYKSTPNYGYTF.

This clonotype was counted only a few times. The chain recombines TRBV3-1 with TRBJ2-7; D is unresolved. This CDR3 contains 13 residues. V lost 1 base and J lost 4, with 8 bases in between. From germline, CDR1 is LGHDT and CDR2 YNNKEL (reference sequence). The CDR3 is CASSQGLGYEQYF. The DNA for the CDR3 is TGTGCCAGCAGCCAAGGTCTAGGGTACGAGCAGTACTTC.

This clonotype has more than one count but fewer than ten. The CDR3 sequence is CASSQVARSSYEQYF. CDR3 nucleotides: TGTGCCAGCAGCCAGGTGGCAAGGAGCTCCTACGAGCAGTACTTC. V and J are TRBV4-2 and TRBJ2-7; D call uncertain. This CDR3 region has 15 residues. Germline V CDR1 and CDR2: LGHNA, YNFKEQ. The V and J ends lost 3 bases and 0 bases respectively, with 12 bases between them.

The V call is TRBV29-1, the J call TRBJ1-2; TRBD1 matches 9 bases. Trimming took 4 bases from V and 6 from J; bases not matched to a gene: 15. The germline gives CDR1 SQVTM, CDR2 ANQGSEA. This CDR3 has 16 residues. CDR3 residues: CSVVGGRDREIDGYTF. CDR3 DNA sequence: TGCAGCGTTGTGGGGGGTAGGGACAGGGAAATAGATGGCTACACCTTC.

The rearrangement links TRBV20-1 to TRBJ1-5; D is undetermined. The CDR3 length is 13 residues. Germline CDR1 DFQATT, CDR2 SNEGSKA (reference sequence). V dropped 0 bases and J dropped 1 base, with 4 bases sitting between them. The CDR3 is CSARDHSNQPQHF. DNA of the CDR3: TGCAGTGCTAGAGATCACAGCAATCAGCCCCAGCATTTT.

The CDR3 sequence: CASRADSSSGNTIYF. In DNA, the CDR3 is TGTGCCAGCAGGGCGGACAGCAGCTCTGGAAACACCATATATTTT. The rearrangement uses TRBV2 and TRBJ1-3, with a weak D call TRBD1 (6 bases). The V gene lost 6 bases and the J gene lost 0 bases, with 12 bases spanning the gap. This CDR3 contains 15 residues. The germline gives CDR1 SNHLY, CDR2 FYNNEI.

The CDR3 region has the DNA TGTGCCAGCAGCTTGGATCCAGGCAACTATGGCTACACCTTC. It encodes CASSLDPGNYGYTF. The chain couples TRBV5-6 to TRBJ1-2; no clear D gene. The CDR3 loop spans 14 amino acids. V dropped 0 bases and J dropped 2 bases, with 8 bases sitting between them. Germline lookup yields CDR1 SGHDT and CDR2 YYEEEE.

The chain recombines TRBV7-9 with TRBJ2-1, with a tentative D call TRBD2 (6 bases). The germline gives CDR1 SEHNR, CDR2 FQNEAQ (reference sequence). Trimming took 6 bases from V and 7 from J, leaving 22 bases between them. The CDR3 totals 16 residues. CDR3 DNA: TGTGCCAGCAGACAGCCCCGGGAGCTGGGAATGAATGAGCAGTTCTTC. Amino acid sequence: CASRQPRELGMNEQFF. Together with reference TRBV7-9 and TRBJ2-1, the CDR3 gives the full variable domain: DTGVSQNPRHKITKRGQNVTFRCDPISEHNRLYWYRQTLGQGPEFLTYFQNEAQLEKSRLLSDRFSAERPKGSFSTLEIQRTEQGDSAMYLCASRQPRELGMNEQFFGPGTRLTVL.

This clonotype showed up just a few times. The chain employs TRBV5-6 and TRBJ2-3; D unresolved. Germline CDR1 is SGHDT and CDR2 is YYEEEE. Trimming removed 2 bases from V and 1 base from J, with 5 bases in between. The CDR3 loop spans 13 amino acids. This CDR3 is CASSFGGTDTQYF. The CDR3 DNA sequence: TGTGCCAGCAGCTTTGGGGGCACAGATACGCAGTATTTT.